Each of the 31 T cell receptor beta chains below was sequenced from the same sample in a study of shared T cell receptors in the human thymus. Assay: immunoSEQ multiplex PCR; the TCRdb copy retains only in-frame clones and omits some. The sample carries hundreds of thousands of clones, 80% to 90% recorded once. Separately, the same data were catalogued under a study of human thymus T cells.

The sequencing sample was made of thymocytes. These TCRs come from a girl less than two years old with a congenital heart defect.

This clone was recorded only once. The chain recombines TRBV6-5 with TRBJ2-7; TRBD1 aligns across 7 bases. The CDR3 covers 12 residues. The trim removed 8 bases at V and 6 bases at J, leaving 7 bases unmatched. Per the germline V gene, CDR1 is MNHEY and CDR2 is SVGAGI. The CDR3 here is CASGEQGLEQYF. CDR3 DNA: TGTGCCAGCGGGGAACAGGGGCTCGAGCAGTACTTC.

This rearrangement joins TRBV7-2 to TRBJ1-2; D is undetermined. V lost 5 bases, J lost 5 bases, and 12 bases lay in between. The CDR3 has 13 amino acids. Per germline, CDR1 SGHTA and CDR2 FQGNSA. CDR3 sequence: CASSPVAVYGYTF. The CDR3, as DNA: TGTGCCAGCAGCCCCGTCGCGGTTTATGGCTACACCTTC.

The V gene is TRBV7-9, the J gene TRBJ1-2, with 10 bases aligning to TRBD1. V gave up 3 bases and J gave up 6 bases; unmatched junction bases: 10. Germline V lookup: CDR1 SEHNR, CDR2 FQNEAQ (reference sequence). The CDR3 runs 16 residues. The CDR3 sequence is CASSFLRLGTGDGYTF. The DNA of the CDR3 is TGTGCCAGCAGCTTCCTCCGTCTAGGGACAGGGGATGGCTACACCTTC. Complete variable domain (other parts from reference TRBV7-9 and TRBJ1-2): DTGVSQNPRHKITKRGQNVTFRCDPISEHNRLYWYRQTLGQGPEFLTYFQNEAQLEKSRLLSDRFSAERPKGSFSTLEIQRTEQGDSAMYLCASSFLRLGTGDGYTFGSGTRLTVV.

The V call is TRBV25-1, the J call TRBJ2-7; D call uncertain. The CDR3 is 15 amino acids. V was pared by 1 base and J by 0 bases, with 10 bases between. The V gene's germline CDR1 is MGHDK and CDR2 SYGVNS. This chain's CDR3 is CASSELLPGSYEQYF. The CDR3 DNA is TGTGCCAGCAGTGAATTACTCCCGGGCTCCTACGAGCAGTACTTC.

The chain links TRBV28 to TRBJ1-2; tentatively, D is TRBD1 (5 bases). CDR3 length equals 17 residues. V was shortened by 5 bases and J by 2 bases, with 21 bases between the two germline ends. Germline CDR1 is MDHEN and CDR2 is SYDVKM. Here the CDR3 reads CASSRRGMRGINYGYTF. The CDR3 DNA is TGTGCCAGCAGTAGACGAGGGATGCGGGGCATAAACTATGGCTACACCTTC.

V usage is TRBV6-1 and J usage is TRBJ1-3; 9 nucleotides align to TRBD1. This CDR3 has 20 amino acids. The V gene end was trimmed by 3 bases and the J gene end by 0 bases; junction bases not matched to a gene: 15. The germline V gene has CDR1 MNHNS and CDR2 SASEGT. The chain's CDR3 is CASSEGDRAGSVFSGNTIYF. DNA of the CDR3: TGTGCCAGCAGTGAGGGGGACAGGGCCGGGTCCGTCTTCTCTGGAAACACCATATATTTT.

The chain uses TRBV10-3 and TRBJ2-3; D is perhaps TRBD1 (5 bases). The CDR3 has 15 amino acids. The germline V gene encodes CDR1 ENHRY and CDR2 SYGVKD. V shed 2 bases and J shed 3 bases, with 12 bases lying between them. CDR3 nucleotide sequence: TGTGCCATCAGTGAGAAGACAGAACTAACAGATACGCAGTATTTT. Translated: CAISEKTELTDTQYF.

The chain combines TRBV2 with TRBJ2-1; D might be TRBD1 (6 bases). This CDR3 is 18 amino acids long. Germline CDR1 reads SNHLY; CDR2 reads FYNNEI. Trimming cost V 2 bases and J 4 bases, with 21 bases left between them. The DNA for the CDR3 is TGTGCCAGCAGTGAAAATATCTCTGATTGGACAGAGTACAATGAGCAGTTCTTC. It translates to CASSENISDWTEYNEQFF.

This chain joins TRBV19 and TRBJ1-6; possible D gene TRBD1, 6 bases. With 1 base removed from V and 13 bases from J, the gap between germline ends came to 23 bases. CDR3 length: 17 residues. In germline, CDR1 is LNHDA, CDR2 SQIVND (reference sequence). CDR3: CASSIVTRQAAMWPLHF. The CDR3 region has the DNA TGTGCCAGTAGTATAGTCACCAGACAGGCCGCCATGTGGCCCCTCCACTTT.

The chain combines TRBV28 with TRBJ1-6, with TRBD1 matching 7 bases. Germline lookup yields CDR1 MDHEN and CDR2 SYDVKM. The CDR3 loop spans 16 amino acids. J gave up 6 bases and V 5 bases, and 10 bases lay outside the gene matches. CDR3 bases: TGTGCCAGCAGTATATACACAGGGGTCGTTAATTCACCCCTCCACTTT. Its protein is CASSIYTGVVNSPLHF.

This rearrangement joins TRBV28 to TRBJ1-3; 8 bases align to TRBD1. This CDR3 is 17 amino acids long. The trim removed 8 bases at V and 8 bases at J, leaving 20 bases unmatched. CDR1 is MDHEN, CDR2 SYDVKM, per germline. CDR3 protein: CASLFRDRILLRDTIYF. In nucleotides, the CDR3 is TGTGCCAGCCTGTTCCGGGACAGGATACTCCTAAGGGACACCATATATTTT.

V usage is TRBV19 and J usage is TRBJ1-1, with D uncertain. Trimming removed 0 bases at V and 3 bases at J, with 5 bases between. CDR1 and CDR2 (germline): LNHDA, SQIVND (reference sequence). CDR3 length: 13 residues. The CDR3 bases are TGTGCCAGTAGTATAGAGGGAGACACTGAAGCTTTCTTT. This codes for CASSIEGDTEAFF.

The chain links TRBV11-2 to TRBJ2-5; 7 bases agree with TRBD1. With V trimmed by 5 bases and J by 4 bases, 4 bases remained unmatched. Germline CDR1 SGHAT, CDR2 FQNNGV. The CDR3 is made up of 13 amino acids. In nucleotides, the CDR3 is TGTGCCAGCAGCGACAGGGCCCCAGAGACCCAGTACTTC. Its translation: CASSDRAPETQYF.

V gene TRBV5-8 combines with J gene TRBJ1-5; 9 bases map to TRBD1. The CDR3 runs to 14 residues. The ends lost 3 bases at V and 7 bases at J; junction bases unmatched: 5. Germline assignment: CDR1 SGHTS and CDR2 YDEGEE. This CDR3 is CASSSDRGFQPQHF. The CDR3 nucleotides are TGTGCCAGCAGCTCGGACAGGGGATTCCAGCCCCAGCATTTT.

The chain combines TRBV5-6 with TRBJ1-1, with 11 bases aligning to TRBD1. This CDR3 is 15 amino acids long. Germline assignment: CDR1 SGHDT and CDR2 YYEEEE. J gave up 3 bases and V 4 bases, and 5 bases lay outside the gene matches. CDR3 sequence reads: CASSLWDRGYTEAFF. CDR3 DNA: TGTGCCAGCAGCCTCTGGGACAGGGGGTACACTGAAGCTTTCTTT.

The CDR3 region has the DNA TGTGCCAGCAGTGGTTTGGGAGGTCAGCCCCAGCATTTT. It yields the protein CASSGLGGQPQHF. J is TRBJ1-5 and V is TRBV2; no definite D call. The CDR3 covers 13 residues. The germline V gene encodes CDR1 SNHLY and CDR2 FYNNEI. The V end was cut by 4 bases, the J end by 6 bases, with 10 bases between.

This chain links TRBV27 with TRBJ1-1; TRBD1 might be the D (6 bases). The ends were cut back, 3 bases at V and 1 base at J, with 9 bases in the middle. Germline V gives CDR1 MNHEY, CDR2 SMNVEV (reference sequence). The CDR3 runs to 14 residues. CDR3 DNA: TGTGCCAGCAGTTTCAGGGGAGAGAACACTGAAGCTTTCTTT. Translating it yields CASSFRGENTEAFF.

The V and J genes are TRBV29-1 and TRBJ1-1, with 7 bases identical to TRBD1. The CDR3 covers 13 residues. Losses at the gene ends were 6 bases for V and 1 base for J; bases not matched to a gene: 5. From germline, CDR1 is SQVTM and CDR2 ANQGSEA. The chain's CDR3 is CSVRQGGNTEAFF. The CDR3, as DNA: TGCAGCGTCCGACAGGGTGGGAACACTGAAGCTTTCTTT.

The chain employs TRBV27 and TRBJ1-5, with a tentative D call TRBD1 (5 bases). This CDR3 region has 18 residues. V lost 5 bases and J lost 2, with 22 bases in between. Germline loops: CDR1 MNHEY, CDR2 SMNVEV (reference sequence). The chain's CDR3 is CASSAHHGGKDRNQPQHF. Written as DNA, the CDR3 is TGTGCCAGCAGTGCACACCACGGGGGTAAGGATCGCAATCAGCCCCAGCATTTT.

This chain uses TRBV5-1 with TRBJ1-2; the D gene is possibly TRBD1 (6 bases). Trimming stripped 4 bases from V and 3 bases from J, with 22 bases between. CDR3 size: 17 residues. Germline V gene sequence: CDR1 SGHRS, CDR2 YFSETQ. The CDR3 loop is CASSTKTGTPSHYGYTF. The CDR3 DNA reads as TGCGCCAGCAGCACTAAGACCGGGACACCAAGTCACTATGGCTACACCTTC.

The chain recombines TRBV5-4 with TRBJ1-5, with TRBD1 as a possible D gene (5 bases). Trimming cost V 4 bases and J 7 bases, with 18 bases left between them. The germline V gene has CDR1 SGHNT and CDR2 YYREEE (reference sequence). CDR3 length equals 15 residues. In DNA form, the CDR3 reads TGTGCCAGCAGCCTCGGGGGGGAGGACCACCAGCCCCAGCATTTT. Translation gives CASSLGGEDHQPQHF. Using reference TRBV5-4 and TRBJ1-5 for the parts outside the CDR3, the full variable domain is ETGVTQSPTHLIKTRGQQVTLRCSSQSGHNTVSWYQQALGQGPQFIFQYYREEENGRGNFPPRFSGLQFPNYSSELNVNALELDDSALYLCASSLGGEDHQPQHFGDGTRLSIL.

The rearrangement uses TRBV28 and TRBJ1-2, with a possible D match to TRBD1 (6 bases). The CDR3 runs 18 residues. Trimming cost V 0 bases and J 0 bases, with 17 bases left between them. Germline CDR1 is MDHEN and CDR2 is SYDVKM. The CDR3 protein is CASSLWGRGPGANYGYTF. The DNA of the CDR3 is TGTGCCAGCAGTTTATGGGGTCGGGGCCCAGGGGCTAACTATGGCTACACCTTC.

V usage is TRBV9 and J usage is TRBJ1-3, with D perhaps matching TRBD1 (5 bases). The germline gives CDR1 SGDLS, CDR2 YYNGEE. This CDR3 comprises 15 residues. The ends were cut back, 4 bases at V and 0 bases at J, with 11 bases in the middle. The CDR3 region is CASSKDTLSGNTIYF. In nucleotides, the CDR3 is TGTGCCAGCAGCAAGGACACCCTCTCTGGAAACACCATATATTTT.

The rearrangement links TRBV28 to TRBJ1-6; possibly TRBD1 for D (6 bases). This CDR3 comprises 18 residues. CDR1 is MDHEN and CDR2 is SYDVKM in the germline V gene. Trimming cost V 3 bases and J 9 bases, with 24 bases left between them. CDR3 in DNA: TGTGCCAGCAGTTTTTGGGAAGTGAAATCCGAGGGGGTTTCACCCCTCCACTTT. It translates to CASSFWEVKSEGVSPLHF.

The chain combines TRBV11-2 with TRBJ2-1, with D unclear. CDR3 length equals 12 residues. The V end was cut by 3 bases, the J end by 7 bases, with 7 bases between. Germline-derived CDR1 and CDR2 are SGHAT and FQNNGV. The chain's CDR3 is CASSFIANEQFF. CDR3 bases: TGTGCCAGCAGCTTCATAGCAAATGAGCAGTTCTTC.

This sequence joins TRBV5-4 and TRBJ1-2, with 10 positions matching TRBD1. V trimming: 3 bases; J trimming: 5 bases; junction bases outside the gene matches: 13. The CDR3 length is 17 residues. Germline V CDR1 and CDR2: SGHNT, YYREEE (reference sequence). The CDR3: CASSSEPGTGERYGYTF. DNA for the CDR3: TGTGCCAGCAGCTCCGAACCCGGGACAGGGGAGCGGTATGGCTACACCTTC.

The J gene is TRBJ2-5, the V gene TRBV5-4, with TRBD1 identical over 9 bases. Germline V CDR1 and CDR2: SGHNT, YYREEE (reference sequence). The CDR3 loop spans 20 amino acids. The J segment lost 7 bases and the V segment lost 0 bases, leaving 22 bases of the junction unmatched. This CDR3 reads CASSLARSDSPRDREVTQYF. CDR3 bases: TGTGCCAGCAGCTTGGCCAGATCCGACAGTCCTAGGGACAGGGAGGTGACCCAGTACTTC.

The chain links TRBV5-1 to TRBJ1-2, with 8 bases aligning to TRBD1. V trimming: 4 bases; J trimming: 8 bases; junction bases outside the gene matches: 10. CDR1 SGHRS and CDR2 YFSETQ come from the germline V gene. This CDR3 comprises 14 residues. The CDR3 bases are TGCGCCAGCAGCCGCCACCCAGGGGGCAGCGGCTACACCTTC. Amino acids: CASSRHPGGSGYTF.

This rearrangement joins TRBV14 to TRBJ1-1; D gene unclear. The ends were cut back, 0 bases at V and 1 base at J, with 9 bases in the middle. The CDR3 runs to 15 residues. Germline CDR1 is SGHDN and CDR2 is FVKESK. CDR3 sequence reads: CASSQDWEGNTEAFF. CDR3 coding DNA: TGTGCCAGCAGCCAAGATTGGGAGGGGAACACTGAAGCTTTCTTT.

The J gene is TRBJ2-3, the V gene TRBV4-1, with 11 bases lining up with TRBD2. V was pared by 1 base and J by 0 bases, with 12 bases of the junction left unmatched. Germline V gene data show CDR1 as MGHRA and CDR2 as YSYEKL. The CDR3 contains 20 residues. CDR3 nucleotides: TGCGCCAGCAGCCAAGTCGGGACCTTAGCGGGGGGGGATAGCACAGATACGCAGTATTTT. Protein: CASSQVGTLAGGDSTDTQYF.

This clone occurred a few times. The chain links TRBV27 to TRBJ1-6; 7 positions match TRBD1. The CDR3 is made up of 15 amino acids. J lost 7 bases, V lost 5 bases, and 8 bases had no gene match. Per the germline V gene, CDR1 is MNHEY and CDR2 is SMNVEV (reference sequence). CDR3 sequence: CASSHRGLGNSPLHF. CDR3 sequence (DNA): TGTGCCAGCAGTCACAGGGGCCTAGGGAATTCACCCCTCCACTTT.